Given below is one T cell receptor (beta chain) in context. Germline lookup yields CDR1 SQVTM and CDR2 ANQGSEA. J was trimmed by 4 bases and V by 4 bases; bases with no gene match: 9. The CDR3 is 14 residues long. 13 Jbeta primers and 60 Vbeta primers were used for the PCR. Assay: immunoSEQ multiplex PCR; the TCRdb copy retains only in-frame clones and omits some. The repertoire consists of 150,000 to 200,000 clones, with about 72% occurring once and the leading ten covering roughly 2.5%. The data originate from a study of cytomegalovirus exposure and HLA in healthy donors. V and J are TRBV29-1 and TRBJ1-1, with 7 bases lining up with TRBD1. Sequences were obtained from PBMCs. This TCR was sampled from a human donor in good health. The CDR3 is CSVVGFNRGTEAFF. CDR3 in DNA: TGCAGCGTTGTCGGCTTTAACAGGGGCACTGAAGCTTTCTTT. Combining the CDR3 with reference TRBV29-1 and TRBJ1-1 gives the whole variable domain SAVISQKPSRDICQRGTSLTIQCQVDSQVTMMFWYRQQPGQSLTLIATANQGSEATYESGFVIDKFPISRPNLTFSTLTVSNMSPEDSSIYLCSVVGFNRGTEAFFGQGTRLTVV.